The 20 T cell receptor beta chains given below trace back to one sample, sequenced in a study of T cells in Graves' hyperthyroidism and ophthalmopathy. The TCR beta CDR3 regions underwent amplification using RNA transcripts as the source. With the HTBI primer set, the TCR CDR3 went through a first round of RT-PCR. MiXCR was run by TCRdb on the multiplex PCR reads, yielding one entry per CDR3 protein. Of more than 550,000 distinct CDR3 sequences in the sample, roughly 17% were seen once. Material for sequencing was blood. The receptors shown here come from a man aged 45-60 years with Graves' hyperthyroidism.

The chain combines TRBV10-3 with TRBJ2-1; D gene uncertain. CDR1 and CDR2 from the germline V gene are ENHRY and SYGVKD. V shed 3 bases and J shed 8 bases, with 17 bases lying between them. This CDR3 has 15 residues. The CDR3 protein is CAISDLFGGLDEQFF. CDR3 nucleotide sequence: TGTGCCATCAGTGATTTGTTCGGCGGATTGGATGAGCAGTTCTTC.

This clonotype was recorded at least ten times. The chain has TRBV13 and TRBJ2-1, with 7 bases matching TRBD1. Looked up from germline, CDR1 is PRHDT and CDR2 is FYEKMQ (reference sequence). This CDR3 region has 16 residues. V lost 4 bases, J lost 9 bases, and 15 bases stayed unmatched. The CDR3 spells CASSSNPGQPMSEQFF. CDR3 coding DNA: TGTGCCAGCAGCTCGAACCCGGGACAGCCTATGAGTGAGCAGTTCTTC. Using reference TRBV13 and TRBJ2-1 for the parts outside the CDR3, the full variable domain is AAGVIQSPRHLIKEKRETATLKCYPIPRHDTVYWYQQGPGQDPQFLISFYEKMQSDKGSIPDRFSAQQFSDYHSELNMSSLELGDSALYFCASSSNPGQPMSEQFFGPGTRLTVL.

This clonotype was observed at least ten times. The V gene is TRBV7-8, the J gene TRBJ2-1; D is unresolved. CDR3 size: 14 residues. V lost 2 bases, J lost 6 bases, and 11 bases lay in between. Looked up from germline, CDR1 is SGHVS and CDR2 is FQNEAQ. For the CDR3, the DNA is TGTGCCAGCAGCTTATCTAGGAGCAGCAATGAGCAGTTCTTC. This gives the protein CASSLSRSSNEQFF.

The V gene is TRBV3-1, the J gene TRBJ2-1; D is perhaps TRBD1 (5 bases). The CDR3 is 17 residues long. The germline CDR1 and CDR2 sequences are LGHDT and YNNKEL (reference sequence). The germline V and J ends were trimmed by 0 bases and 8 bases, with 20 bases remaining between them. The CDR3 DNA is TGTGCCAGCAGCCAAGATCAGACTGGGCCAGGGTATGATGAGCAGTTCTTC. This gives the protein CASSQDQTGPGYDEQFF.

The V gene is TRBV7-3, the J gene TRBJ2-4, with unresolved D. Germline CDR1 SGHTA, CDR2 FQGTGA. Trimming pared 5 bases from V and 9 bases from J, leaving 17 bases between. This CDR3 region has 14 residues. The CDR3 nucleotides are TGTGCCAGCAGCCCCCGGCCAGGCGGTGGCATTCAGTACTTC. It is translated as CASSPRPGGGIQYF.

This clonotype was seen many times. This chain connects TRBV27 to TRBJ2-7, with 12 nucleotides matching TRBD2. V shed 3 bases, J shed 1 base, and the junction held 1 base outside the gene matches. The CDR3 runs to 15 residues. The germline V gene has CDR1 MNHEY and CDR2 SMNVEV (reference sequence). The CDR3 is CASSFGLAGSYEQYF. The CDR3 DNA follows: TGTGCCAGCAGTTTCGGACTAGCGGGGTCCTACGAGCAGTACTTC.

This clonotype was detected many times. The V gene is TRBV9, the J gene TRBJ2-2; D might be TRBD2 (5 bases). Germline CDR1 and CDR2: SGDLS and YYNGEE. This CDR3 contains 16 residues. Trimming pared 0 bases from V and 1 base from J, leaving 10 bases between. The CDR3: CASSVDGGLNTGELFF. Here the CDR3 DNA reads TGTGCCAGCAGCGTAGACGGCGGGTTGAACACCGGGGAGCTGTTTTTT.

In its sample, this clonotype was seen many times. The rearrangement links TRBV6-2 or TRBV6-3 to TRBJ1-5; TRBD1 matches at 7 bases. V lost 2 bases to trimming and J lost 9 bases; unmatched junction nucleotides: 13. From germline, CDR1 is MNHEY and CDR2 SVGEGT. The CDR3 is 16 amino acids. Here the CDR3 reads CASSYADRDRRWPQHF. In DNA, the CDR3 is TGTGCCAGCAGTTACGCAGACAGGGACCGACGGTGGCCCCAGCATTTT.

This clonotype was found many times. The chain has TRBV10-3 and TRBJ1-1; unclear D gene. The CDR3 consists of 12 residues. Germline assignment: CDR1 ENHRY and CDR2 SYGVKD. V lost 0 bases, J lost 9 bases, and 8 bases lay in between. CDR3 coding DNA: TGTGCCATCAGTGAGTCCCGGCAGAAAGCTTTCTTT. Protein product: CAISESRQKAFF.

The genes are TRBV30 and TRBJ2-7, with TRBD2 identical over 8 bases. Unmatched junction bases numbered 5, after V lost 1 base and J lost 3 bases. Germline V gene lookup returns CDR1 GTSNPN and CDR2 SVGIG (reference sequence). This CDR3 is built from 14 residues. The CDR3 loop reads CAWSGSGSVYEQYF. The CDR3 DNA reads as TGTGCCTGGAGTGGGAGCGGGAGCGTCTACGAGCAGTACTTC.

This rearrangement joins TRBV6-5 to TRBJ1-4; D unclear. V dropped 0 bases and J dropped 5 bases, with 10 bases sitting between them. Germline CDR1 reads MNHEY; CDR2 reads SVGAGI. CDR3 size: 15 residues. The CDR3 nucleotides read TGTGCCAGCAGTTACTCGCAAGGCGCGAATGAAAAACTGTTTTTT. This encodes CASSYSQGANEKLFF.

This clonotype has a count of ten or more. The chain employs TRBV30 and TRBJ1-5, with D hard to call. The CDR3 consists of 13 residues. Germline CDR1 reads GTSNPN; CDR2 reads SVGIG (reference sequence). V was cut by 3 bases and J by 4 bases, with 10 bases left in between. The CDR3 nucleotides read TGTGCCTGGAGCTTCGGCAGGAATCAGCCCCAGCATTTT. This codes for CAWSFGRNQPQHF.

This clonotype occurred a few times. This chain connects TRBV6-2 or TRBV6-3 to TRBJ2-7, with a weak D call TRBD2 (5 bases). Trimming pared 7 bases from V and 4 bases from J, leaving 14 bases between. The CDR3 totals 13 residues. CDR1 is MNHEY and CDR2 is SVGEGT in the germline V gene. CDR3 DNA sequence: TGTGCCAGCACCCAAGGGAGCGGATACGAGCAGTACTTC. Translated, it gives CASTQGSGYEQYF.

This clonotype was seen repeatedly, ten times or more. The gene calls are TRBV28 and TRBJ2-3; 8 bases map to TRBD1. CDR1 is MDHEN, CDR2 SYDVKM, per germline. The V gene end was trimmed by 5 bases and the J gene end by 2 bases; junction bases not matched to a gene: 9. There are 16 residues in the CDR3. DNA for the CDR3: TGTGCCAGCAGTCCCGTAGGACAGGGAACCACAGATACGCAGTATTTT. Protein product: CASSPVGQGTTDTQYF.

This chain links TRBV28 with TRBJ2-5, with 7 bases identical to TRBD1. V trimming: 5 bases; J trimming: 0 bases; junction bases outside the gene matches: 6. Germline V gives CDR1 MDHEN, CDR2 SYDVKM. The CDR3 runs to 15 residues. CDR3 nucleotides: TGTGCCAGCAGTATACAGGGGTCGTACCAAGAGACCCAGTACTTC. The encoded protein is CASSIQGSYQETQYF.

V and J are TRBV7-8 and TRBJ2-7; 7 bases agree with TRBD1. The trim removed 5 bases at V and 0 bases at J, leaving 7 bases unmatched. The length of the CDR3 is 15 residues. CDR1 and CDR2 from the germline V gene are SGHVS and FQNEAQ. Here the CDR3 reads CASSPNRGLSYEQYF. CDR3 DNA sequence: TGTGCCAGCAGCCCAAACAGGGGTCTCTCCTACGAGCAGTACTTC.

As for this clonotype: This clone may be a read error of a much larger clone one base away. CDR3 sequence reads: CATRPGQGRGYEQYF. The CDR3 DNA follows: TGTGCCACCAGACCCGGACAGGGTCGGGGATACGAGCAGTACTTC. The V and J genes are TRBV15 and TRBJ2-7, with TRBD1 matching over 8 bases. Germline assignment: CDR1 LNHNV and CDR2 YYDKDF (reference sequence). The V gene end was trimmed by 6 bases and the J gene end by 4 bases; junction bases not matched to a gene: 11. CDR3 length equals 15 residues. The whole variable domain, remainder taken from reference TRBV15 and TRBJ2-7, is DAMVIQNPRYQVTQFGKPVTLSCSQTLNHNVMYWYQQKSSQAPKLLFHYYDKDFNNEADTPDNFQSRRPNTSFCFLDIRSPGLGDTAMYLCATRPGQGRGYEQYFGPGTRLTVT.

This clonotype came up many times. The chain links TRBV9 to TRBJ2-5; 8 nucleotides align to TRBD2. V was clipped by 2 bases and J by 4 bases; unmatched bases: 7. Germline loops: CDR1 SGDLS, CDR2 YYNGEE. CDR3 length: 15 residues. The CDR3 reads CASSVSGSGGETQYF. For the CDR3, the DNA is TGTGCCAGCAGCGTCAGCGGGAGCGGTGGAGAGACCCAGTACTTC.

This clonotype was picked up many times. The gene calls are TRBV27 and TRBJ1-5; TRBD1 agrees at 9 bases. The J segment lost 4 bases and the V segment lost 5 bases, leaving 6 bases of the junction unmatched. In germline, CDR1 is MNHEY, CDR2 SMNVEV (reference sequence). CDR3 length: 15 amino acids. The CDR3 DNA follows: TGTGCCAGCAGTATGACAGGGGGTGAAAATCAGCCCCAGCATTTT. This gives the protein CASSMTGGENQPQHF.

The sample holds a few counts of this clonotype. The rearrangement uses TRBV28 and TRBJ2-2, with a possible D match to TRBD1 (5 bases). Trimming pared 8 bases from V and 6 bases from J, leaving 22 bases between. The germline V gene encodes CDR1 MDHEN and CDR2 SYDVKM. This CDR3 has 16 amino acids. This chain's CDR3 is CASHNPEEGVAGELFF. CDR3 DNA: TGTGCCAGCCATAACCCAGAGGAAGGGGTCGCCGGGGAGCTGTTTTTT.